This entry concerns a single TCR beta chain. Its antigen is currently unknown. Because it lacks the conserved phenylalanine or tryptophan at the end, this CDR3 is likely a read error. Because the CDR3's place on the DNA is in doubt, the DNA is left out and the CDR3 is given as listed by TCRdb. The CDR3 extends over 9 residues, inclusive of both ends. The sample comes from a study of T cells in Graves' hyperthyroidism and ophthalmopathy. Study-wide results and caveats: Blood also carried most thyroid clonotypes expanded above 0.001.

The source material, RNA transcripts, was used to amplify TCR beta CDR3 regions. An initial round of RT-PCR targeting the TCR CDR3 relied on the HTBI primer set. TCRdb used MiXCR to reprocess the multiplex PCR reads, holding one entry per CDR3 protein. Here the sample spans around 580,000 distinct CDR3 sequences, about half being singletons. V is TRBV12-3 or TRBV12-4 and J is TRBJ2-7; the D segment call TRBD1 is taken from the table without a DNA check. This clonotype was sampled from a woman younger than 30 with Graves' hyperthyroidism. Material for sequencing was peripheral blood or thyroid tissue (not recorded which). CDR3 loop: CASSSRSDR.